The clone carrying this TCR beta chain was observed once. The data derive from a study of blood T cell repertoires in COVID-19. Repertoires were generated with immunoSEQ multiplex PCR, while TCRdb's copy carries only in-frame clones and drops some. The sample shows roughly 70,000 clones, more than 65% of them seen only once. CDR1 and CDR2 (germline): LNHDA, SQIVND (reference sequence). Trimming at V came to 6 bases and at J to 5 bases, leaving 11 bases not matched to a gene. The CDR3 covers 16 residues. This chain joins TRBV19 and TRBJ1-1; TRBD1 agrees at 11 bases. The specimen sequenced was peripheral blood. The receptor was derived from a woman in her fifties or sixties with acute or convalescent COVID-19. The CDR3 nucleotides are TGTGCCAGTAGACCGGGACAGGGGGGGACGTGGACTGAAGCTTTCTTT. This encodes CASRPGQGGTWTEAFF. The variable domain in full, with the rest retrieved from reference TRBV19 and TRBJ1-1, is DGGITQSPKYLFRKEGQNVTLSCEQNLNHDAMYWYRQDPGQGLRLIYYSQIVNDFQKGDIAEGYSVSREKKESFPLTVTSAQKNPTAFYLCASRPGQGGTWTEAFFGQGTRLTVV.